This T cell receptor beta chain was sequenced for a study of T cell repertoires in cytomegalovirus infection (dated by TCRdb to the late 2010s). General notes on the study: Donor HLA type was relevant to the analysis, because carriage of CMV infection together with the matching HLA type was indicated by public TCR beta signatures. The paper's findings and limits, for the study overall: The ex vivo response was dominated by HLA-C-restricted CMV-specific TCR beta clonotypes, and the single most frequent clonotype in two of eight donors was supplied by these HLA-C-restricted clonotypes. In both this cohort and an independent roughly 400-donor cohort, the cumulative frequency of public TCR beta family members distinguished carriers of CMV infection plus the relevant HLA type.

Remarks on this clonotype: Its antigen remains unidentified. Within one base of it there is no much larger clone, and no base qualities were kept.

A distance of 8 bases separates the germline ends of V and J, which lose 4 bases and 2 bases respectively. Sequences ENHRY (CDR1) and SYGVKD (CDR2) are obtained from the germline V gene. The CDR3 holds 13 amino acids from the cysteine to the phenylalanine. Only the CDR3 DNA is retained, 39 bases long and in frame from the first base. The sample was run on an Illumina HiSeq 1500. The raw public data were reprocessed by TCRdb itself: fastp quality trimming at Q25, MiXCR clonotype calling, in-frame beta chains only. Duplicate CDR3 protein sequences are folded into a single record with the most common DNA and genes. The sample has about 250,000 distinct CDR3 sequences on record, roughly an eighth of them singletons. The top ten constitute about 1.5% of the sample.

What was sequenced was PBMCs. The chain employs TRBV10-3 and TRBJ2-5; the D gene is perhaps TRBD2, on 6 matching bases. The sequence was obtained from a human donor in good health (CMV status not recorded). Some clones in this sample may be carry-over from other donors' samples. The DNA is as follows: TGTGCCATCAGTGTGGGGGGACAAGAGACCCAGTACTTC. Translated, this gives CAISVGGQETQYF.